These T cell receptor beta chains were read from a single sample in a study of blood T cell repertoires in COVID-19. Here immunoSEQ multiplex PCR was the method, and the copy in TCRdb shows in-frame clones only, minus some. In the table there are 120,000 to 150,000 clones, under 85% of which are singletons. The sequenced sample consisted of peripheral blood. Receptors originate from a man aged 45-65 years with active or convalescent COVID-19. Both conserved end residues are part of each CDR3. The D gene is left open where the match is weak. Clone size is given for some rows only: seen once, a few or many times, or a class if the clone is expanded.

j_gene | d_gene | v_gene | abundance | CDR3nt | CDR3aa
TRBJ2-3 | TRBD2 | TRBV5-1 | . | TGCGCCAGCAGCTTGGTAGCGGGAGTAGATACGCAGTATTTT | CASSLVAGVDTQYF
TRBJ1-1 | . | TRBV27 | . | TGTGCCAGCAGTTTGGGGGGTTTGGGTGAAGCTTTCTTT | CASSLGGLGEAFF
TRBJ1-1 | TRBD1 | TRBV28 | . | TGTGCCAGCAGTTTTGCAGGGGGCGCGTTCACTGAAGCTTTCTTT | CASSFAGGAFTEAFF
TRBJ2-3 | TRBD1 | TRBV18 | once | TGTGCCAGCTTGTCAGGGCAGGGGGCAACAGATACGCAGTATTTT | CASLSGQGATDTQYF
TRBJ2-1 | . | TRBV9 | . | TGTGCCAGCAGCGTCCAACCTGATAGCGGCTACAATGAGCAGTTCTTC | CASSVQPDSGYNEQFF
TRBJ2-7 | TRBD2 | TRBV25-1 | . | TGTGCCAGCACCAGGACTAGCGGGGCCTACGAGCAGTACTTC | CASTRTSGAYEQYF
TRBJ2-7 | TRBD1 | TRBV28 | . | TGTGCCAGCACCGAAAGACAGGGCTCTTCCTACGAGCAGTACTTC | CASTERQGSSYEQYF
TRBJ2-1 | TRBD2 | TRBV5-1 | . | TGCGCCAGCAGCTTGGCGGGAGGGCCCCCTGTCAATGAGCAGTTCTTC | CASSLAGGPPVNEQFF
TRBJ2-7 | . | TRBV7-3 | . | TGTGCCAGCAGTGAGGGAGCGGGTGAGCAGTACTTC | CASSEGAGEQYF
TRBJ1-2 | . | TRBV28 | . | TGTGCCAGCAGTCTCCGGTGGCACAGGAGTAACTATGGCTACACCTTC | CASSLRWHRSNYGYTF
TRBJ2-7 | . | TRBV7-6 | . | TGTGCCAGCAGCTTACCCCAGGGCGAGCAGTACTTC | CASSLPQGEQYF
TRBJ2-5 | . | TRBV5-5 | . | TGTGCCAGCAGCTTGAATCTCTGGGGCACGGCCCAAGAGACCCAGTACTTC | CASSLNLWGTAQETQYF
TRBJ2-2 | TRBD2 | TRBV9 | . | TGTGCCAGCTCGAAGCGGGGTAACACCGGGGAGCTGTTTTTT | CASSKRGNTGELFF
TRBJ2-5 | . | TRBV3-1/TRBV3-2 | . | TGTGCCTTCGGGAACGGGACATTGGGAGAGACCCAGTACTTC | CAFGNGTLGETQYF
TRBJ2-1 | TRBD1 | TRBV7-6 | few | TGTGCCAGCAGCTTAGAGGCCGGGACAGGGAGTAATGAGCAGTTCTTC | CASSLEAGTGSNEQFF
TRBJ2-2 | TRBD1 | TRBV7-9 | once | TGTGCCAGCAGCTTCTCACAGGGGCTCGGCGGGGAGCTGTTTTTT | CASSFSQGLGGELFF
TRBJ1-5 | . | TRBV28 | . | TGTGCCAGCAGCCTGCCCCGACAGGTTAGCAATCAGCCCCAGCATTTT | CASSLPRQVSNQPQHF
TRBJ1-1 | . | TRBV6-5 | . | TGTGCCAGCAGTTACCCGATGGGGGGAAACACTGAAGCTTTCTTT | CASSYPMGGNTEAFF
TRBJ2-3 | TRBD2 | TRBV10-3 | . | TGTGCCATCAGTGGGGTAGCGGGGCTTACAGATACGCAGTATTTT | CAISGVAGLTDTQYF
TRBJ2-2 | . | TRBV28 | . | TGTGCCAGCAGTTATGCAGAGAACACCGGGGAGCTGTTTTTT | CASSYAENTGELFF
TRBJ1-1 | . | TRBV6-5 | . | TGTGCCAGCGGTACAGTGGGGGGCACTGAAGCTTTCTTT | CASGTVGGTEAFF
TRBJ1-5 | TRBD1 | TRBV7-2 | . | TGTGCCAGCAGCTTATTGACAGGGAGCCAGCCCCAGCATTTT | CASSLLTGSQPQHF
TRBJ1-5 | . | TRBV18 | once | TGTGCCAGCTCACCAGAGGGAGGAGATCAGCCCCAGCATTTT | CASSPEGGDQPQHF
TRBJ1-3 | TRBD1 | TRBV2 | . | TGTGCCAGCGCGTGGGACAGTCTCTCTGGAAACACCATATATTTT | CASAWDSLSGNTIYF
TRBJ1-6 | . | TRBV3-1/TRBV3-2 | . | TGTGCCAGCAGCCCAGGACAGACTAATTCACCCCTCCACTTT | CASSPGQTNSPLHF
TRBJ2-3 | . | TRBV24-1 | . | TGTGCCACCAGTGATTTCACAGGGGGGGGGAGCACAGATACGCAGTATTTT | CATSDFTGGGSTDTQYF
TRBJ2-7 | TRBD2 | TRBV30 | . | TGTGCCATCTGGGCCGGGACTAGCGGGAGGAGCTCCTACGAGCAGTACTTC | CAIWAGTSGRSSYEQYF
TRBJ1-5 | . | TRBV3-1/TRBV3-2 | . | TGTGCCAGCAGCCAAGATCACAGTGGCAGGTCCCAGCATTTT | CASSQDHSGRSQHF
TRBJ2-1 | . | TRBV29-1 | once | TGCAGCGCGAGCCCCCTTGTGGGGGCAGGGAGAGCCTACAATGAGCAGTTCTTC | CSASPLVGAGRAYNEQFF
TRBJ2-5 | TRBD2 | TRBV19 | few | TGTGCCAGTAGTATAACAGCGGGAACAGCGGGAGGGAGAGAGACCCAGTACTTC | CASSITAGTAGGRETQYF
TRBJ2-3 | . | TRBV7-3 | . | TGTGCCAGCAGCTACCCGACAGGTAGCACAGATACGCAGTATTTT | CASSYPTGSTDTQYF
TRBJ2-2 | TRBD1 | TRBV9 | . | TGTGCCAGCAGTGCCCCCCGGGACAGGGCGAACACCGGGGAGCTGTTTTTT | CASSAPRDRANTGELFF
TRBJ2-1 | TRBD2 | TRBV5-4 | . | TGTGCCAGCAGCACCGGACTAGCGGGACGTGATGAGCAGTTCTTC | CASSTGLAGRDEQFF
TRBJ2-7 | TRBD1 | TRBV10-3 | . | TGTGCCATCAGTGCAGGGGGCTCCTACGAGCAGTACTTC | CAISAGGSYEQYF
TRBJ2-3 | TRBD2 | TRBV18 | . | TGTGCCAGCTCAGGAGCGGGAGGTGGCACAGATACGCAGTATTTT | CASSGAGGGTDTQYF
TRBJ1-2 | TRBD1 | TRBV9 | . | TGTGCCAGCAGCTTGGACAGGGCCCTCTCCAACTATGGCTACACCTTC | CASSLDRALSNYGYTF
TRBJ1-2 | . | TRBV28 | . | TGTGCCAGCAGTCCAGGGTTGGATGGCTACACCTTC | CASSPGLDGYTF
TRBJ1-4 | . | TRBV5-1 | . | TGCGCCAGCAGCACTCTACAGGGAACTAATGAAAAACTGTTTTTT | CASSTLQGTNEKLFF
TRBJ2-2 | TRBD1 | TRBV15 | . | TGTGCCACCAGCAGAGGACCGGACAGGGTGAACACCGGGGAGCTGTTTTTT | CATSRGPDRVNTGELFF
TRBJ1-4 | . | TRBV28 | . | TGTGCCAGCAGGACTGCGAATGAAAAACTGTTTTTT | CASRTANEKLFF
TRBJ2-3 | TRBD2 | TRBV14 | . | TGTGCCAGCAGCCATAGCGGGAGGCCCACAGATACGCAGTATTTT | CASSHSGRPTDTQYF
TRBJ2-3 | . | TRBV19 | once | TGTGCCAGTAGTCTCAGGGGCTACACAGATACGCAGTATTTT | CASSLRGYTDTQYF
TRBJ2-7 | . | TRBV13 | . | TGTGCCAGCAGCCTTTCGACAGTCTACGAGCAGTACTTC | CASSLSTVYEQYF
TRBJ1-1 | TRBD1 | TRBV28 | . | TGTGCCAGCAGTTTACTTGGGACAGGGGGGAACACTGAAGCTTTCTTT | CASSLLGTGGNTEAFF
TRBJ2-1 | . | TRBV5-4 | . | TGTGCCAGCAGCGCCGAGCAAGGACTAATCTTCAATGAGCAGTTCTTC | CASSAEQGLIFNEQFF
TRBJ2-3 | TRBD2 | TRBV5-8 | . | TGTGCCAGCAGCTTTGGGTTCCGGGGAGGGAGCACAGATACGCAGTATTTT | CASSFGFRGGSTDTQYF
TRBJ1-1 | . | TRBV27 | . | TGTGCCAGCAGTTTATTTACAGGAATGAACACTGAAGCTTTCTTT | CASSLFTGMNTEAFF
TRBJ1-5 | TRBD1 | TRBV13 | . | TGTGCCAGCAGCTCTGAAACAGGGGGAGGGTATCAGCCCCAGCATTTT | CASSSETGGGYQPQHF
TRBJ1-4 | . | TRBV2 | . | TGTGCCAGCAATCGGGACGGGGGGTTGGAAAAACTGTTTTTT | CASNRDGGLEKLFF
TRBJ2-7 | . | TRBV5-8 | . | TGTGCCAGCAGCTTGATCGGGGATTCCTACGAGCAGTACTTC | CASSLIGDSYEQYF
TRBJ2-1 | TRBD2 | TRBV5-1 | . | TGCGCCAGCAGCTTGGGACTAGCTCCCTACAATGAGCAGTTCTTC | CASSLGLAPYNEQFF